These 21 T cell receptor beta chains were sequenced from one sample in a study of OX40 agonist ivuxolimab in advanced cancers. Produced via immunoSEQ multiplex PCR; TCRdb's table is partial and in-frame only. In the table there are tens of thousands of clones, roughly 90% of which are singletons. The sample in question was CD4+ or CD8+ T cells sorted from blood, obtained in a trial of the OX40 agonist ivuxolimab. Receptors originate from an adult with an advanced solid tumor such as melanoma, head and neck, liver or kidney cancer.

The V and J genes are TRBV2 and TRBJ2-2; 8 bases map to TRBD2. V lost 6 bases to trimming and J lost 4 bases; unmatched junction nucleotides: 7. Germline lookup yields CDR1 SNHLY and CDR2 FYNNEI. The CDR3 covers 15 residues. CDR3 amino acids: CASRSGGLITGELFF. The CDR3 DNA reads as TGTGCCAGCAGGAGCGGGGGCCTTATCACCGGGGAGCTGTTTTTT.

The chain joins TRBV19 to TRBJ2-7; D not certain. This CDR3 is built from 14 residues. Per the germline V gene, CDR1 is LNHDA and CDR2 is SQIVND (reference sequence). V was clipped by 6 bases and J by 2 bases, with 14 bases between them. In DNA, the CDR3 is TGTGCCAGTAGCCGCTCGAGGTTAGCCTACGAGCAGTACTTC. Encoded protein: CASSRSRLAYEQYF.

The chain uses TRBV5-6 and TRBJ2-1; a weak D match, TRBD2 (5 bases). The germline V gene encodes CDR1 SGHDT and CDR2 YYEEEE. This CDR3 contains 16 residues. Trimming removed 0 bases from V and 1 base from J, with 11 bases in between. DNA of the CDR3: TGTGCCAGCAGCTTGGATATGCGGGCTTCCTACAATGAGCAGTTCTTC. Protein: CASSLDMRASYNEQFF.

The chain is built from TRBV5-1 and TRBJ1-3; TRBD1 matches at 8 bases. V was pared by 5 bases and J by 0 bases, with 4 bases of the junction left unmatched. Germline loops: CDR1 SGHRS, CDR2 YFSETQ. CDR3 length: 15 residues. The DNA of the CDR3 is TGCGCCAGCAGAACCGGGACAGGCTCTGGAAACACCATATATTTT. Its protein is CASRTGTGSGNTIYF.

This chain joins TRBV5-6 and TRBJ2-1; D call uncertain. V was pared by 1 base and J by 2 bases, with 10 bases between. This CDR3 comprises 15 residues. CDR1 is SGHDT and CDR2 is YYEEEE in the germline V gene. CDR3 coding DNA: TGTGCCAGCAGCTTGATAGACCGGGCCTACAATGAGCAGTTCTTC. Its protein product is CASSLIDRAYNEQFF.

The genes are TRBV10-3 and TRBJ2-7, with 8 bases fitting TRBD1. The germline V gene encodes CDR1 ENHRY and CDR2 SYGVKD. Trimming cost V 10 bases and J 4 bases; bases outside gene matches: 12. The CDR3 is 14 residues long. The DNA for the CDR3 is TGTGCCAGCAGGGCTGGACAGGGTTCGTACGAGCAGTACTTC. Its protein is CASRAGQGSYEQYF.

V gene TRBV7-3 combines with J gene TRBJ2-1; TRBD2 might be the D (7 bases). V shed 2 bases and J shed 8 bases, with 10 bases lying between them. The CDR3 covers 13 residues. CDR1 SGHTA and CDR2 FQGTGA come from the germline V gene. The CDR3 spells CASSLGGAYEQFF. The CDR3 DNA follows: TGTGCCAGCAGCTTAGGGGGGGCTTATGAGCAGTTCTTC.

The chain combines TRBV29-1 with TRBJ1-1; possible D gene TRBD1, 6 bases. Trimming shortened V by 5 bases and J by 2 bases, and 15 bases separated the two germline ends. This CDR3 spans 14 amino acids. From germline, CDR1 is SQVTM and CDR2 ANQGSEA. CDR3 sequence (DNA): TGCAGCGTTAATCCGGGGGCAAGAAACACTGAAGCTTTCTTT. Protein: CSVNPGARNTEAFF.

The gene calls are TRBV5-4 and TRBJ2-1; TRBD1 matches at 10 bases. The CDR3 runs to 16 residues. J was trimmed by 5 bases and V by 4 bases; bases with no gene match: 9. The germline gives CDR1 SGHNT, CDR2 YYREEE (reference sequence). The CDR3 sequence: CASSPAPGQGNNEQFF. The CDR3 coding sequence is TGTGCCAGCAGCCCCGCCCCGGGACAGGGGAACAATGAGCAGTTCTTC.

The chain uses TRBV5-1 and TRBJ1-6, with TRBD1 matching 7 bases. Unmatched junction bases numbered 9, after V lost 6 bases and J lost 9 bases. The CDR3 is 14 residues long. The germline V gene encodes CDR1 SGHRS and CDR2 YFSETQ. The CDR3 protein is CASTLQQGGSPLHF. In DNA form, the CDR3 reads TGCGCCAGCACCCTACAGCAGGGGGGTTCACCCCTCCACTTT.

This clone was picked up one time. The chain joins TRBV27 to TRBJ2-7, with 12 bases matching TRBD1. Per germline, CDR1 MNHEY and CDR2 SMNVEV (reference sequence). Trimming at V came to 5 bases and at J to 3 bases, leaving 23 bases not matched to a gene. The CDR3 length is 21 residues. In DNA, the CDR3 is TGTGCCAGCAGTAGGTTGGGACAGGGGGCCCATAGCGGGAGGCCGAGCTACGAGCAGTACTTC. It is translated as CASSRLGQGAHSGRPSYEQYF.

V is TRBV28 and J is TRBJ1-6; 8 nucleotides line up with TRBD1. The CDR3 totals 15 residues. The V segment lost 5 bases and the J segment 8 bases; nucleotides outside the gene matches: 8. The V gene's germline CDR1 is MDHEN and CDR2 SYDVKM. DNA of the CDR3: TGTGCCAGCAGTGTCCAGGGGGCGGGGGATTCACCCCTCCACTTT. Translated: CASSVQGAGDSPLHF.

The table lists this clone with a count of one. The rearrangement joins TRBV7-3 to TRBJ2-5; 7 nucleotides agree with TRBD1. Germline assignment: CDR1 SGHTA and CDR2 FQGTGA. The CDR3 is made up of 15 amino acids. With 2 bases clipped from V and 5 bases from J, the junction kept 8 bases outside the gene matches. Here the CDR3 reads CASSLQIGGLETQYF. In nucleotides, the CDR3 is TGTGCCAGCAGCTTACAGATAGGGGGCTTGGAGACCCAGTACTTC.

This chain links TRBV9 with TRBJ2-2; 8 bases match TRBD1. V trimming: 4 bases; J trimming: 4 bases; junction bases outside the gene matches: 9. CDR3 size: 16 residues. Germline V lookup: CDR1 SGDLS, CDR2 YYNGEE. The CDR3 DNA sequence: TGTGCCAGCAGCCCCTGGACAGGGAAGCTCACCGGGGAGCTGTTTTTT. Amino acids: CASSPWTGKLTGELFF. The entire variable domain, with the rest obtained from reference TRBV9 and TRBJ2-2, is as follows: DSGVTQTPKHLITATGQRVTLRCSPRSGDLSVYWYQQSLDQGLQFLIQYYNGEERAKGNILERFSAQQFPDLHSELNLSSLELGDSALYFCASSPWTGKLTGELFFGEGSRLTVL.

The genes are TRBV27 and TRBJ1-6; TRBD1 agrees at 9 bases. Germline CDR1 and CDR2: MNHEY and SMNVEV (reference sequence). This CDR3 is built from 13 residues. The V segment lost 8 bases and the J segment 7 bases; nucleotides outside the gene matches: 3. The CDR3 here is CASGTGRNSPLHF. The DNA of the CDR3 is TGTGCCAGCGGGACAGGGCGGAATTCACCCCTCCACTTT.

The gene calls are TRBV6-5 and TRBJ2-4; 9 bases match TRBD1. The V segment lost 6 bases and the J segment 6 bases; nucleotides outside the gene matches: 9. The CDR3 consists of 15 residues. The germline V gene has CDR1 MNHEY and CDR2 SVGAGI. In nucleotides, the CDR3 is TGTGCCAGCAGCTTCAACAGGGGGCGAGGAAACATTCAGTACTTC. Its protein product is CASSFNRGRGNIQYF.

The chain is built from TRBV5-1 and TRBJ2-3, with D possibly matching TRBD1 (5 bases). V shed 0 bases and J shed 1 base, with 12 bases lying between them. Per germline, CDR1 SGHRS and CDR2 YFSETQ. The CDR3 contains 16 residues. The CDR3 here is CASSLAWGSGTDTQYF. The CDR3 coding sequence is TGCGCCAGCAGCTTGGCTTGGGGCTCTGGCACAGATACGCAGTATTTT.

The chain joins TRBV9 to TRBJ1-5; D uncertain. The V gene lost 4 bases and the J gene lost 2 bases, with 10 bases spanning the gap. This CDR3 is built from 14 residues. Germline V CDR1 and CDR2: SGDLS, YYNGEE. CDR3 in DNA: TGTGCCAGCAGCCGGGGAGCTGGCAATCAGCCCCAGCATTTT. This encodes CASSRGAGNQPQHF.

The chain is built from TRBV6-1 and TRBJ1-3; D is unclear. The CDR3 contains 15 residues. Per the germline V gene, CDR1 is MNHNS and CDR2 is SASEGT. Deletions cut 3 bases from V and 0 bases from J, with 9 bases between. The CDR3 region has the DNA TGTGCCAGCAGTGATGCAGGCCACTCTGGAAACACCATATATTTT. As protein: CASSDAGHSGNTIYF.

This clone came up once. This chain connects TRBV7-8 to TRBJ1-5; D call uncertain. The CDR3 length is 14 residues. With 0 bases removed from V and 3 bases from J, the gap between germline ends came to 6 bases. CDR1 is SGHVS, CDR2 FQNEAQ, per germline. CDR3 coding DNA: TGTGCCAGCAGCTTAGCGGGGAACAATCAGCCCCAGCATTTT. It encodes CASSLAGNNQPQHF.

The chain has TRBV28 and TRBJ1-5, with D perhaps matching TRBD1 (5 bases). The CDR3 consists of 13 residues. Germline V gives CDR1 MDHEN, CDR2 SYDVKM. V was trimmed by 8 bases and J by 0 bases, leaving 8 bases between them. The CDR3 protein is CASGGVSNQPQHF. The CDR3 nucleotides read TGTGCCAGCGGGGGGGTTAGCAATCAGCCCCAGCATTTT.